One and the same sample provided the 9 T cell receptor beta chains below, sequenced in a study of sequential checkpoint blockade in melanoma. The treatment here: randomized to nivolumab then ipilimumab (arm A) or the reverse (arm B). Sequencing was performed with immunoSEQ multiplex PCR; in TCRdb, only in-frame clones are kept and a portion is missing. The sample shows around 22,000 clones, around 65% of them seen only once. This material consisted of CD8+ T cells sorted from blood (inferred from file names), taken from a patient given nivolumab and ipilimumab in sequence. Every receptor here comes from a human donor with melanoma.

The chain joins TRBV9 to TRBJ1-1; TRBD1 might be the D (5 bases). This CDR3 is 13 amino acids long. Per germline, CDR1 SGDLS and CDR2 YYNGEE. The V gene lost 4 bases and the J gene lost 6 bases, with 13 bases spanning the gap. CDR3: CASSPNSGAEAFF. Here the CDR3 DNA reads TGTGCCAGCAGCCCAAATTCGGGGGCTGAAGCTTTCTTT.

This clone has more than one count but fewer than ten. This chain joins TRBV6-4 and TRBJ2-3, with a tentative D call TRBD2 (5 bases). CDR1 is MRHNA, CDR2 SNTAGT, per germline. V was clipped by 0 bases and J by 6 bases, with 13 bases between them. This CDR3 comprises 15 residues. CDR3 in DNA: TGTGCCAGCAGTGACTCGGCGGCCTCGGGGGATACGCAGTATTTT. Its protein is CASSDSAASGDTQYF.

The chain has TRBV6-1 and TRBJ2-1; D is unclear. Germline loops: CDR1 MNHNS, CDR2 SASEGT. This CDR3 is 14 amino acids long. The V gene lost 5 bases and the J gene lost 1 base, with 9 bases spanning the gap. The CDR3, as DNA: TGTGCCAGCAGTCATGACATATCCTACAATGAGCAGTTCTTC. Its protein product is CASSHDISYNEQFF.

The rearrangement links TRBV6-5 to TRBJ2-2; 11 bases line up with TRBD2. The germline gives CDR1 MNHEY, CDR2 SVGAGI. The CDR3 loop spans 15 amino acids. V dropped 6 bases and J dropped 5; count of bases not matched to a gene: 5. This CDR3 reads CASRTTSGATGELFF. The CDR3 nucleotides read TGTGCCAGCAGGACGACTAGCGGGGCGACCGGGGAGCTGTTTTTT.

The chain recombines TRBV5-4 with TRBJ1-2; D may be TRBD1 (5 bases). The germline CDR1 and CDR2 sequences are SGHNT and YYREEE (reference sequence). The CDR3 is 13 residues long. V was cut by 5 bases and J by 7 bases, with 15 bases left in between. The CDR3 nucleotides are TGTGCCAGCAGAACTCAGGGATCAGGTGGCTACACCTTC. Residues: CASRTQGSGGYTF.

The chain combines TRBV10-2 with TRBJ1-2; D remains ambiguous. V was shortened by 2 bases and J by 3 bases, with 13 bases between the two germline ends. Germline CDR1 reads WSHSY; CDR2 reads SAAADI. This CDR3 is built from 15 residues. The CDR3 DNA follows: TGCGCCAGCAGTGAGACCTCCTGGGAGTACTATGGCTACACCTTC. Translated: CASSETSWEYYGYTF.

The J gene is TRBJ1-2, the V gene TRBV7-3, with 7 bases identical to TRBD1. This CDR3 comprises 13 residues. The germline gives CDR1 SGHTA, CDR2 FQGTGA. V shed 5 bases, J shed 9 bases, and the junction held 9 bases outside the gene matches. The CDR3 nucleotides are TGTGCCAGCAGCATTGGGACAGCCAATAGCTACACCTTC. It translates to CASSIGTANSYTF.

This rearrangement joins TRBV27 to TRBJ1-2; unclear D gene. The CDR3 is 17 amino acids. The germline V gene encodes CDR1 MNHEY and CDR2 SMNVEV (reference sequence). The ends were cut back, 2 bases at V and 6 bases at J, with 22 bases in the middle. CDR3 DNA sequence: TGTGCCAGCAGTTTACGGACCCCCGCGGGGAACCTCCATGGCTACACCTTC. Translation gives CASSLRTPAGNLHGYTF.

V usage is TRBV7-3 and J usage is TRBJ2-2; 7 bases map to TRBD1. In germline, CDR1 is SGHTA, CDR2 FQGTGA. The V gene end was trimmed by 6 bases and the J gene end by 1 base; junction bases not matched to a gene: 8. The CDR3 runs to 16 residues. CDR3 in amino acids: CASREGGLGNTGELFF. Here the CDR3 DNA reads TGTGCCAGCAGGGAAGGGGGCTTGGGGAACACCGGGGAGCTGTTTTTT.